The source of this T cell receptor beta chain is a study of early T cells in non-severe SARS-CoV-2 infection. Study details: Unsorted whole blood bulk RNA was sequenced, with unpaired chains.

The CDR3 loop spans 12 amino acids. Trimming shortened V by 4 bases and J by 10 bases, and 11 bases separated the two germline ends. Germline CDR1 is MNHEY and CDR2 is SVGEGT. This clonotype was seen repeatedly, ten times or more. Antigen: not known. MiXCR, applied by TCRdb to the 5' RACE reads, yields one record per CDR3 protein. The sample consists of tens of thousands of distinct CDR3 sequences, 4.3% of them appearing once. The study's findings and limits: VDJdb-based annotation leaned toward anti-spike CD8 responses and missed private and CD4 specificities.

The TCR was taken from an adult who was a healthcare worker with PCR-confirmed SARS-CoV-2 infection or an uninfected control (not recorded which). The sample was whole blood. The chain uses TRBV6-2 or TRBV6-3 and TRBJ2-1, with D uncertain. The CDR3 loop reads CASSSSLREQFF. The CDR3 region has the DNA TGTGCCAGCAGTTCTTCCCTGAGGGAGCAGTTCTTC.